The 6 T cell receptor beta chains presented below share a single source sample, sequenced in a study of human T cells and chemical hapten exposure. TCRdb re-derived calls from the RACE reads in MiXCR, one entry per CDR3 protein. The table has some 180,000 distinct CDR3 sequences, around a quarter seen once. The time point was: patch test 3, about 24 weeks after DPC sensitization. Sample treatment: therapeutic diphenylcyclopropenone sensitization with weekly scalp DPC. Sequencing was performed on whole blood, taken in connection with sensitization to the hapten diphenylcyclopropenone (DPC). These receptors were taken from a woman in her thirties or forties with alopecia areata. Some clones in this sample may be carry-over from other donors' samples.

The chain combines TRBV7-6 with TRBJ2-7; the match to TRBD1 covers 9 bases. The germline gives CDR1 SGHVS, CDR2 FNYEAQ. V gave up 5 bases and J gave up 2 bases; unmatched junction bases: 7. This CDR3 is 15 amino acids long. For the CDR3, the DNA is TGTGCCAGCAGCCGGGATAGGACAGGGGCCTACGAGCAGTACTTC. Translation: CASSRDRTGAYEQYF. Filled out from reference TRBV7-6 and TRBJ2-7, the complete variable domain reads GAGVSQSPRYKVTKRGQDVALRCDPISGHVSLYWYRQALGQGPEFLTYFNYEAQQDKSGLPNDRFSAERPEGSISTLTIQRTEQRDSAMYRCASSRDRTGAYEQYFGPGTRLTVT.

This clonotype was found a few times. V gene TRBV2 combines with J gene TRBJ2-7, with D possibly TRBD2 on 5 matching bases. V lost 6 bases and J 5 bases, leaving 17 bases between the germline ends. CDR1 and CDR2 (germline): SNHLY, FYNNEI. The CDR3 length is 14 residues. The CDR3 protein is CASSLLVPGDEQYF. The CDR3 DNA is TGTGCCAGCAGCTTACTAGTCCCTGGGGACGAGCAGTACTTC.

The sample holds a few counts of this clonotype. J is TRBJ1-5 and V is TRBV12-3 or TRBV12-4; possibly TRBD1 for D (6 bases). V gave up 4 bases and J gave up 6 bases, with 13 bases separating them. The CDR3 totals 14 residues. The CDR3 DNA follows: TGTGCCAGCAGTTCGGGCAGGGGAGGTCAGCCCCAGCATTTT. Protein: CASSSGRGGQPQHF.

CDR3 in amino acids: CAWSRTDSYEQYF. The CDR3 DNA reads as TGTGCCTGGAGCCGGACAGACTCCTACGAGCAGTACTTC. The chain recombines TRBV30 with TRBJ2-7, with D perhaps TRBD1 (6 bases). Trimming removed 3 bases from V and 0 bases from J, with 9 bases in between. The CDR3 is made up of 13 amino acids. Per germline, CDR1 GTSNPN and CDR2 SVGIG (reference sequence).

The rearrangement links TRBV20-1 to TRBJ1-5; D remains ambiguous. V lost 0 bases to trimming and J lost 4 bases, with 13 bases between them. Per the germline V gene, CDR1 is DFQATT and CDR2 is SNEGSKA (reference sequence). The CDR3 has 15 residues. CDR3 amino acids: CSAREGSSGNQPQHF. In DNA form, the CDR3 reads TGCAGTGCTAGAGAGGGAAGTAGTGGGAATCAGCCCCAGCATTTT.

The chain carries TRBV12-3 or TRBV12-4 and TRBJ2-1, with 8 bases lining up with TRBD2. V shed 2 bases and J 6 bases; nucleotides not matched to a gene: 6. This CDR3 has 15 residues. Here the CDR3 DNA reads TGTGCCAGCAGTTTATTAGCGGGGTTGGGCAATGAGCAGTTCTTC. Amino acid sequence: CASSLLAGLGNEQFF.